The 6 T cell receptor beta chains presented below share a single source sample, sequenced in a study of T cell responses to AZD1222 COVID-19 vaccine. Profiled with immunoSEQ multiplex PCR; TCRdb holds only in-frame clones, not every one. The top ten hold approximately 15% of the sample, which has roughly 100,000 clones, roughly 84% seen once. Material: peripheral blood, obtained on day 0 of AZD1222 vaccination. Receptor source: an adult in good health.

The chain has TRBV15 and TRBJ2-2; D is ambiguous. Trimming stripped 1 base from V and 4 bases from J, with 4 bases between. There are 13 residues in the CDR3. Per the germline V gene, CDR1 is LNHNV and CDR2 is YYDKDF (reference sequence). CDR3 loop: CATSRGSTGELFF. CDR3 in DNA: TGTGCCACCAGCAGAGGGTCCACCGGGGAGCTGTTTTTT.

The V call is TRBV18, the J call TRBJ1-1; D not certain. Trimming removed 5 bases at V and 1 base at J, with 14 bases between. Germline CDR1 KGHSH, CDR2 LQKENI. The CDR3 contains 15 residues. DNA for the CDR3: TGTGCCAGCTCAAATGAAATAGCGGGGAACACTGAAGCTTTCTTT. Residues: CASSNEIAGNTEAFF.

This clone was picked up one time. The J gene is TRBJ1-1, the V gene TRBV14; 9 nucleotides align to TRBD1. The CDR3 sequence is 15 residues long. The germline gives CDR1 SGHDN, CDR2 FVKESK. Unmatched junction bases numbered 9, after V lost 0 bases and J lost 10 bases. Here the CDR3 DNA reads TGTGCCAGCAGCCAAGATCCTAACAGGGGGCGAGTAGCTTTCTTT. Protein: CASSQDPNRGRVAFF.

The chain links TRBV3-1 (or the pseudogene TRBV3-2) to TRBJ1-4; weak D call: TRBD1 (5 bases). The CDR3 runs 14 residues. CDR1 and CDR2 from the germline V gene are LGHDT and YNNKEL (reference sequence). Trimming took off 0 bases at V and 8 bases at J, with 10 bases between the two ends. DNA for the CDR3: TGTGCCAGCAGCCAAGATCTACGGGGCGAAAAACTGTTTTTT. It yields the protein CASSQDLRGEKLFF.

The chain joins TRBV28 to TRBJ1-5; D is ambiguous. The CDR3 loop spans 16 amino acids. V lost 5 bases and J 5 bases, leaving 19 bases between the germline ends. Germline V gives CDR1 MDHEN, CDR2 SYDVKM. As DNA, the CDR3 is TGTGCCAGCAGTATAGACGAGGAATCAGCTCATCAGCCCCAGCATTTT. This sequence encodes CASSIDEESAHQPQHF. Drawing the rest from reference TRBV28 and TRBJ1-5, the complete variable domain is DVKVTQSSRYLVKRTGEKVFLECVQDMDHENMFWYRQDPGLGLRLIYFSYDVKMKEKGDIPEGYSVSREKKERFSLILESASTNQTSMYLCASSIDEESAHQPQHFGDGTRLSIL.

The chain carries TRBV6-1 and TRBJ1-2; the match to TRBD1 covers 10 bases. Germline trimming cut 3 bases from V and 12 bases from J; bases unmatched to any gene: 7. This CDR3 comprises 13 residues. Looked up from germline, CDR1 is MNHNS and CDR2 is SASEGT. The CDR3 DNA follows: TGTGCCAGCAGTGAGCGGGACAGGGGAGTCCACACCTTC. Translated, it gives CASSERDRGVHTF.